This T cell receptor beta chain was retrieved from a study of cytomegalovirus exposure and HLA in healthy donors. In the study overall: Some 90 million unique TCRs from HLA-typed donors were held in an early data release.

With respect to this clone: As yet, its antigen is unknown.

Study-wide findings and caveats: The authors excluded some V segments, including TRBV6-2 and TRBV6-3, as indistinguishable. The study flagged roughly 160 TCR beta chains as cytomegalovirus-associated.

Use of 60 Vbeta and 13 Jbeta primers characterized the PCR. Profiled with immunoSEQ multiplex PCR; TCRdb holds only in-frame clones, not every one. The table for this sample gives just over 150,000 clones. Germline V gives CDR1 MNHEY, CDR2 SMNVEV (reference sequence). CDR3 length: 17 residues. V lost 3 bases and J lost 0; bases outside the gene matches: 6. Input material: PBMCs. V and J are TRBV27 and TRBJ2-7; 12 positions match TRBD1. The TCR comes from a man between 25 and 39 years old in good health and CMV-seronegative. The CDR3 DNA reads as TGTGCCAGCAGTTTTTCGGGACAGGGGGCAAGCTCCTACGAGCAGTACTTC. This gives the protein CASSFSGQGASSYEQYF.